This is a list of T cell receptor beta chains from one sample in a study of cytomegalovirus exposure and HLA in healthy donors. Sequenced by immunoSEQ multiplex PCR; TCRdb stores in-frame clones only, minus some. Counted here are approximately 220,000 clones, more than 75% occurring once; the ten biggest clones make up roughly 2.5%. The source material was PBMCs. Receptors were obtained from a man aged 18-30 years in good health and CMV-seronegative. The CDR3 runs from the conserved cysteine through the conserved F or W. Each record gives: V gene, J gene, CDR3 length, CDR3 protein.

V gene: TRBV18
J gene: TRBJ1-1
CDR3 length: 11
CDR3 protein: CASSLGQRAFF

V gene: TRBV10-3
J gene: TRBJ1-1
CDR3 length: 14
CDR3 protein: CAISEVQYSTEAFF

V gene: TRBV7-2
J gene: TRBJ2-5
CDR3 length: 14
CDR3 protein: CASSLDSYQETQYF

V gene: TRBV28
J gene: TRBJ2-1
CDR3 length: 16
CDR3 protein: CASSFLWLAVNNEQFF

V gene: TRBV7-3
J gene: TRBJ2-5
CDR3 length: 16
CDR3 protein: CASSLGTIPEGETQYF

V gene: TRBV7-6
J gene: TRBJ2-1
CDR3 length: 12
CDR3 protein: CASSLAGGEQFF

V gene: TRBV18
J gene: TRBJ2-3
CDR3 length: 15
CDR3 protein: CASSPGGGLIDTQYF

V gene: TRBV29-1
J gene: TRBJ2-2
CDR3 length: 16
CDR3 protein: CSVEEITQRGTGELFF

V gene: TRBV7-6
J gene: TRBJ2-5
CDR3 length: 14
CDR3 protein: CASSRDRGQETQYF

V gene: TRBV4-3
J gene: TRBJ2-5
CDR3 length: 15
CDR3 protein: CASSQDRRGQETQYF

V gene: TRBV4-1
J gene: TRBJ2-4
CDR3 length: 16
CDR3 protein: CASSQDPSGGRGIQYF

V gene: TRBV7-9
J gene: TRBJ2-2
CDR3 length: 13
CDR3 protein: CASSPQAIGELFF

V gene: TRBV20-1
J gene: TRBJ2-3
CDR3 length: 10
CDR3 protein: CSASNNTQYF

V gene: TRBV7-2
J gene: TRBJ2-5
CDR3 length: 15
CDR3 protein: CASRKSGVGRETQYF

V gene: TRBV7-8
J gene: TRBJ1-2
CDR3 length: 14
CDR3 protein: CASSRRGQVGGYTF

V gene: TRBV10-3
J gene: TRBJ2-7
CDR3 length: 13
CDR3 protein: CAISETGGREQYF

V gene: TRBV5-6
J gene: TRBJ1-2
CDR3 length: 14
CDR3 protein: CASSSTDSFYGYTF

V gene: TRBV28
J gene: TRBJ1-4
CDR3 length: 15
CDR3 protein: CASSPHRGGEEKLFF

V gene: TRBV4-2
J gene: TRBJ2-7
CDR3 length: 14
CDR3 protein: CASSHPGTSYEQYF

V gene: TRBV4-3
J gene: TRBJ1-3
CDR3 length: 15
CDR3 protein: CASSQEQGAGNTIYF

V gene: TRBV5-4
J gene: TRBJ2-5
CDR3 length: 16
CDR3 protein: CASSSGRLAGQETQYF

V gene: TRBV4-3
J gene: TRBJ2-1
CDR3 length: 13
CDR3 protein: CASSQETGNEQFF

V gene: TRBV27
J gene: TRBJ2-7
CDR3 length: 16
CDR3 protein: CASSPSAGVLSYEQYF

V gene: TRBV5-1
J gene: TRBJ2-3
CDR3 length: 16
CDR3 protein: CASSLDRAASTDTQYF

V gene: TRBV4-2
J gene: TRBJ2-7
CDR3 length: 16
CDR3 protein: CASSQDDRAVSYEQYF

V gene: TRBV6-5
J gene: TRBJ1-4
CDR3 length: 14
CDR3 protein: CASSYFRGREKLFF

V gene: TRBV29-1
J gene: TRBJ2-7
CDR3 length: 14
CDR3 protein: CSVEGIGVGYEQYF

V gene: TRBV27
J gene: TRBJ1-2
CDR3 length: 13
CDR3 protein: CASSFGHNYGYTF

V gene: TRBV25-1
J gene: TRBJ2-7
CDR3 length: 13
CDR3 protein: CASSGRGEVFQYF

V gene: TRBV2
J gene: TRBJ2-1
CDR3 length: 13
CDR3 protein: CASSPGLIDEQFF

V gene: TRBV11-3
J gene: TRBJ2-7
CDR3 length: 13
CDR3 protein: CASSLGEGYEQYF

V gene: TRBV10-3
J gene: TRBJ2-7
CDR3 length: 14
CDR3 protein: CAISATKSPGEQYF

V gene: TRBV7-2
J gene: TRBJ1-2
CDR3 length: 15
CDR3 protein: CASSLAPQGNYGYTF

V gene: TRBV28
J gene: TRBJ2-7
CDR3 length: 18
CDR3 protein: CASTLGLAPPSKAYEQYF

V gene: TRBV5-1
J gene: TRBJ2-2
CDR3 length: 17
CDR3 protein: CASSSFRDYPGHGELFF

V gene: TRBV30
J gene: TRBJ1-3
CDR3 length: 13
CDR3 protein: CAWVTGSGNTIYF

V gene: TRBV4-2
J gene: TRBJ2-1
CDR3 length: 16
CDR3 protein: CASSQGGLAGGYEQFF

V gene: TRBV6-6
J gene: TRBJ1-2
CDR3 length: 12
CDR3 protein: CASSYREGGYTF

V gene: TRBV29-1
J gene: TRBJ1-4
CDR3 length: 12
CDR3 protein: CSVTEFNEKLFF

V gene: TRBV5-4
J gene: TRBJ2-7
CDR3 length: 14
CDR3 protein: CASSASGSSYEQYF

V gene: TRBV30
J gene: TRBJ1-6
CDR3 length: 15
CDR3 protein: CAWNYDRGHNSPLHF

V gene: TRBV5-1
J gene: TRBJ1-3
CDR3 length: 16
CDR3 protein: CASSLAGSNSGNTIYF

V gene: TRBV5-1
J gene: TRBJ1-2
CDR3 length: 14
CDR3 protein: CASSSVPGDYGYTF

V gene: TRBV7-8
J gene: TRBJ1-4
CDR3 length: 14
CDR3 protein: CASSFRGTNEKLFF

V gene: TRBV5-1
J gene: TRBJ2-1
CDR3 length: 15
CDR3 protein: CASSFSGRAGNEQFF

V gene: TRBV2
J gene: TRBJ1-5
CDR3 length: 18
CDR3 protein: CASSARPLTGGAGQPQHF

V gene: TRBV7-9
J gene: TRBJ1-3
CDR3 length: 15
CDR3 protein: CASSSSGGSGNTIYF

V gene: TRBV5-1
J gene: TRBJ2-3
CDR3 length: 14
CDR3 protein: CASSEITGADTQYF

V gene: TRBV10-3
J gene: TRBJ2-7
CDR3 length: 14
CDR3 protein: CAISDPPGGPSQYF

V gene: TRBV7-2
J gene: TRBJ2-7
CDR3 length: 15
CDR3 protein: CASSLRWEVTYEQYF

V gene: TRBV19
J gene: TRBJ2-7
CDR3 length: 13
CDR3 protein: CASSDRAPYEQYF

V gene: TRBV6-6
J gene: TRBJ1-6
CDR3 length: 15
CDR3 protein: CASSRLTGSNSPLHF

V gene: TRBV2
J gene: TRBJ2-3
CDR3 length: 12
CDR3 protein: CASSFSRDTQYF

V gene: TRBV6-1
J gene: TRBJ2-7
CDR3 length: 15
CDR3 protein: CASARPGQGYYEQYF

V gene: TRBV27
J gene: TRBJ2-7
CDR3 length: 18
CDR3 protein: CASSLTLLGQGAPYEQYF

V gene: TRBV7-6
J gene: TRBJ2-7
CDR3 length: 13
CDR3 protein: CASSSAHGAGQYF

V gene: TRBV7-2
J gene: TRBJ2-7
CDR3 length: 15
CDR3 protein: CASSLSGTSYSEQYF

V gene: TRBV29-1
J gene: TRBJ1-2
CDR3 length: 17
CDR3 protein: CSVDPRPSGAYNYGYTF